This is a list of T cell receptor beta chains from one sample in a study of blood T cell repertoires in COVID-19. Assay: immunoSEQ multiplex PCR; the TCRdb copy retains only in-frame clones and omits some. The data show around 140,000 clones, around 89% seen once. Specimen: peripheral blood. The receptors were sampled from a man between 18 and 29 years old with COVID-19, enrolled during active disease. Both conserved end residues are part of each CDR3. Each record gives: V gene, clone size, D gene, J gene, CDR3 protein, CDR3 DNA. D genes are given only for firm matches. Clone size is shown for a subset of rows, as once, few, many or a class of expanded clone.

>TRBV7-9|-|TRBD1|TRBJ1-3
CASRPGSRQGTRNTIYF
TGTGCCAGCAGACCAGGGTCGCGACAGGGTACAAGGAACACCATATATTTT
>TRBV30|once|-|TRBJ1-3
CAWSERGRNTIYF
TGTGCCTGGAGTGAAAGGGGCCGAAACACCATATATTTT
>TRBV5-1|-|-|TRBJ2-1
CASSLYDRSLVVLNEQFF
TGCGCCAGCAGCTTGTACGACCGGTCCTTAGTGGTACTAAATGAGCAGTTCTTC
>TRBV9|-|TRBD1|TRBJ2-7
CASKRTGSSEQYF
TGTGCCAGCAAAAGGACAGGCTCTTCCGAGCAGTACTTC
>TRBV5-3|-|-|TRBJ2-3
CARSFPRFTDTQYF
TGTGCCAGAAGCTTCCCGCGCTTCACAGATACGCAGTATTTT
>TRBV4-3|once|-|TRBJ1-1
CASSQSRVTTEAFF
TGCGCCAGCAGCCAATCCCGGGTTACCACTGAAGCTTTCTTT
>TRBV15|-|-|TRBJ2-7
CATSRGQRVSEQYF
TGTGCCACCAGCAGAGGACAGAGAGTTTCCGAGCAGTACTTC
>TRBV9|-|-|TRBJ1-1
CASSVDAGKTEAFF
TGTGCCAGCAGCGTAGATGCGGGGAAAACTGAAGCTTTCTTT
>TRBV27|-|-|TRBJ2-5
CASSFAPTTDQYF
TGTGCCAGCAGTTTCGCGCCTACGACTGACCAGTACTTC
>TRBV7-9|-|-|TRBJ2-1
CASSPKQGNEQFF
TGTGCCAGCAGCCCGAAACAGGGCAATGAGCAGTTCTTC
>TRBV10-3|-|TRBD2|TRBJ2-3
CAIRDSGRVLEDTQYF
TGTGCCATCAGGGATAGCGGGAGGGTTTTGGAAGATACGCAGTATTTT
>TRBV4-3|-|-|TRBJ1-2
CASSQEGGAGTYGYTF
TGCGCCAGCAGCCAAGAGGGGGGGGCAGGGACTTATGGCTACACCTTC
>TRBV7-9|once|-|TRBJ1-1
CASSPGGRVAFF
TGTGCCAGCAGCCCTGGGGGCAGGGTAGCTTTCTTT
>TRBV7-3|-|TRBD2|TRBJ2-1
CASSPGTSGRARSYNEQFF
TGTGCCAGCAGCCCCGGGACCAGCGGGAGGGCTCGTTCCTACAATGAGCAGTTCTTC
>TRBV7-9|few|-|TRBJ1-2
CASSAQGFGGYTF
TGTGCCAGCAGCGCACAGGGATTCGGTGGCTACACCTTC
>TRBV5-1|-|TRBD1|TRBJ1-1
CASSPSARGQNTEAFF
TGCGCCAGCAGCCCCTCGGCCAGGGGGCAGAACACTGAAGCTTTCTTT
>TRBV10-3|-|TRBD2|TRBJ2-7
CAISEKALAGDYEQYF
TGTGCCATCAGTGAGAAGGCCCTAGCGGGAGACTACGAGCAGTACTTC
>TRBV4-1|-|-|TRBJ1-3
CASSQTGYSGNTIYF
TGCGCCAGCAGTCAGACAGGCTACTCTGGAAACACCATATATTTT
>TRBV3-1/TRBV3-2|-|-|TRBJ1-2
CASSQGYRTNYGYTF
TGTGCCAGCAGCCAAGGGTACAGAACTAACTATGGCTACACCTTC
>TRBV9|-|TRBD2|TRBJ2-6
CASSGTTGTSSPGANVLTF
TGTGCCAGCAGCGGCACTACCGGGACTAGCAGCCCTGGGGCCAACGTCCTGACTTTC
>TRBV27|-|TRBD1|TRBJ2-5
CASSAPGGETQYF
TGTGCCAGCAGTGCCCCAGGGGGAGAGACCCAGTACTTC
>TRBV27|-|-|TRBJ2-1
CASSFTLATNEQFF
TGTGCCAGCAGCTTTACCCTAGCAACCAATGAGCAGTTCTTC
>TRBV6-5|few|TRBD1|TRBJ1-2
CASSHRTGPNYGYTF
TGTGCCAGCAGTCACAGGACAGGGCCTAACTATGGCTACACCTTC
>TRBV27|-|-|TRBJ2-5
CASTRSAEETQYF
TGTGCCAGCACGAGATCGGCGGAAGAGACCCAGTACTTC
>TRBV4-3|-|-|TRBJ2-6
CASSLQVSGANVLTF
TGCGCCAGCAGTCTACAGGTCTCTGGGGCCAACGTCCTGACTTTC